Listed below are T cell receptor beta chains from one sample, sequenced in a study of blood T cell repertoires in COVID-19. TCRdb keeps only in-frame clones here, not all; method: immunoSEQ multiplex PCR. The sample shows over 110,000 clones, around three quarters of them seen only once. The sample comprised peripheral blood. The receptors derive from a man in his 60s with acute or convalescent COVID-19. Both conserved end residues are part of each CDR3. D genes are given only for firm matches. The size of a clone is reported for some rows only, either as once, few or many, or as a class for expanded clones.

V gene: TRBV6-5
clone size: -
J gene: TRBJ1-5
D gene: TRBD1
CDR3 protein: CASSPTGGSNQPQHF
CDR3 DNA: TGTGCCAGCAGTCCGACAGGGGGTAGCAATCAGCCCCAGCATTTT

V gene: TRBV28
clone size: -
J gene: TRBJ1-5
D gene: -
CDR3 protein: CASSLNQLNQPQHF
CDR3 DNA: TGTGCCAGCAGCCTCAATCAACTCAATCAGCCCCAGCATTTT

V gene: TRBV5-1
clone size: -
J gene: TRBJ2-7
D gene: TRBD1
CDR3 protein: CASSSGTGSYEQYF
CDR3 DNA: TGCGCCAGCAGCTCCGGGACAGGAAGCTACGAGCAGTACTTC

V gene: TRBV3-1/TRBV3-2
clone size: few
J gene: TRBJ2-7
D gene: -
CDR3 protein: CASSQDGGTDFSYEQYF
CDR3 DNA: TGTGCCAGCAGCCAAGATGGCGGCACGGACTTCTCCTACGAGCAGTACTTC

V gene: TRBV6-1
clone size: -
J gene: TRBJ2-4
D gene: TRBD1
CDR3 protein: CASSAPGQGAAKNIQYF
CDR3 DNA: TGTGCCAGCAGTGCTCCGGGACAGGGGGCGGCCAAAAACATTCAGTACTTC

V gene: TRBV3-1/TRBV3-2
clone size: -
J gene: TRBJ2-5
D gene: -
CDR3 protein: CASSQAGVETQYF
CDR3 DNA: TGTGCCAGCAGCCAAGCAGGTGTAGAGACCCAGTACTTC

V gene: TRBV6-2/TRBV6-3
clone size: -
J gene: TRBJ1-5
D gene: TRBD1
CDR3 protein: CASSSGGTGNGQPQHF
CDR3 DNA: TGTGCCAGCAGTTCGGGAGGGACAGGGAACGGTCAGCCCCAGCATTTT

V gene: TRBV5-5
clone size: few
J gene: TRBJ1-2
D gene: -
CDR3 protein: CASSQTGQVNDGYTF
CDR3 DNA: TGTGCCAGCAGCCAAACTGGGCAGGTTAATGATGGCTACACCTTC

V gene: TRBV29-1
clone size: -
J gene: TRBJ1-1
D gene: -
CDR3 protein: CSVAGTMNTEAFF
CDR3 DNA: TGCAGCGTTGCTGGGACTATGAACACTGAAGCTTTCTTT

V gene: TRBV28
clone size: -
J gene: TRBJ2-7
D gene: TRBD2
CDR3 protein: CASRPGLAGLNSYEQYF
CDR3 DNA: TGTGCCAGCAGACCGGGACTAGCGGGCCTAAACTCCTACGAGCAGTACTTC

V gene: TRBV12-3/TRBV12-4
clone size: -
J gene: TRBJ1-2
D gene: TRBD1
CDR3 protein: CASRQGANYGYTF
CDR3 DNA: TGTGCCAGCAGACAGGGGGCGAACTATGGCTACACCTTC

V gene: TRBV15
clone size: -
J gene: TRBJ2-5
D gene: TRBD2
CDR3 protein: CATSRSGLAGGETQYF
CDR3 DNA: TGTGCCACCAGCAGATCGGGACTAGCGGGAGGGGAGACCCAGTACTTC

V gene: TRBV14
clone size: -
J gene: TRBJ2-5
D gene: TRBD1
CDR3 protein: CASSQDSATGGLETQYF
CDR3 DNA: TGTGCCAGCAGCCAAGATTCCGCGACAGGGGGCTTGGAGACCCAGTACTTC

V gene: TRBV24-1
clone size: -
J gene: TRBJ2-3
D gene: TRBD2
CDR3 protein: CATSDLRSGSSGMEDTQYF
CDR3 DNA: TGTGCCACCAGTGATTTGCGGTCCGGATCCAGCGGGATGGAAGATACGCAGTATTTT

V gene: TRBV7-2
clone size: once
J gene: TRBJ2-1
D gene: TRBD2
CDR3 protein: CASSPQTSGRAEFF
CDR3 DNA: TGTGCCAGCAGCCCCCAAACTAGCGGGAGGGCCGAGTTCTTC

V gene: TRBV19
clone size: -
J gene: TRBJ1-1
D gene: TRBD1
CDR3 protein: CASRETGVNTEAFF
CDR3 DNA: TGTGCCAGTAGGGAGACAGGGGTGAACACTGAAGCTTTCTTT

V gene: TRBV5-5
clone size: -
J gene: TRBJ1-6
D gene: TRBD1
CDR3 protein: CASSPYNRGNSPLHF
CDR3 DNA: TGTGCCAGCAGCCCGTATAACAGGGGCAATTCACCCCTCCACTTT

V gene: TRBV27
clone size: -
J gene: TRBJ1-4
D gene: -
CDR3 protein: CASSAQTRPNEKLFF
CDR3 DNA: TGTGCCAGCAGTGCCCAGACAAGGCCCAATGAAAAACTGTTTTTT

V gene: TRBV10-3
clone size: -
J gene: TRBJ1-2
D gene: -
CDR3 protein: CAISDEGYGYTF
CDR3 DNA: TGTGCCATCAGTGATGAGGGCTATGGCTACACCTTC

V gene: TRBV29-1
clone size: few
J gene: TRBJ1-2
D gene: -
CDR3 protein: CSVGRDTGYGYTF
CDR3 DNA: TGCAGCGTTGGCCGGGACACGGGTTATGGCTACACCTTC

V gene: TRBV7-3
clone size: -
J gene: TRBJ2-5
D gene: TRBD1
CDR3 protein: CASSTTGGRQETQYF
CDR3 DNA: TGTGCCAGCAGCACGACAGGGGGTCGGCAAGAGACCCAGTACTTC

V gene: TRBV9
clone size: -
J gene: TRBJ1-3
D gene: -
CDR3 protein: CASSVVAASGGNTIYF
CDR3 DNA: TGTGCCAGCAGCGTAGTGGCGGCGTCTGGAGGAAACACCATATATTTT

V gene: TRBV7-9
clone size: -
J gene: TRBJ2-2
D gene: -
CDR3 protein: CASSLGAGYTGELFF
CDR3 DNA: TGTGCCAGCAGCTTAGGGGCAGGGTACACCGGGGAGCTGTTTTTT

V gene: TRBV12-3/TRBV12-4
clone size: -
J gene: TRBJ2-7
D gene: -
CDR3 protein: CASSLVRDGEQYF
CDR3 DNA: TGTGCCAGCAGTTTAGTCAGGGATGGGGAGCAGTACTTC

V gene: TRBV7-8
clone size: -
J gene: TRBJ1-2
D gene: -
CDR3 protein: CASSLDGGGYGYTF
CDR3 DNA: TGTGCCAGCAGCTTAGACGGCGGAGGCTATGGCTACACCTTC

V gene: TRBV5-1
clone size: -
J gene: TRBJ1-1
D gene: TRBD1
CDR3 protein: CASSLGMTGLNTEAFF
CDR3 DNA: TGCGCCAGCAGCTTGGGTATGACAGGGCTGAACACTGAAGCTTTCTTT

V gene: TRBV28
clone size: -
J gene: TRBJ2-3
D gene: TRBD2
CDR3 protein: CASSLETSGSNLF
CDR3 DNA: TGTGCCAGCAGTTTAGAGACTAGCGGGAGCAACCTTTTT

V gene: TRBV2
clone size: once
J gene: TRBJ2-6
D gene: -
CDR3 protein: CASSSMAGMVAGANVLTF
CDR3 DNA: TGTGCCAGCAGTTCAATGGCAGGGATGGTAGCTGGGGCCAACGTCCTGACTTTC

V gene: TRBV19
clone size: once
J gene: TRBJ1-6
D gene: -
CDR3 protein: CASSMERNSPLHF
CDR3 DNA: TGTGCCAGTAGTATGGAGAGGAATTCACCCCTCCACTTT

V gene: TRBV6-4
clone size: few
J gene: TRBJ2-1
D gene: -
CDR3 protein: CASSVLTSGEQFF
CDR3 DNA: TGTGCCAGCAGTGTTCTAACGAGCGGTGAGCAGTTCTTC

V gene: TRBV7-2
clone size: -
J gene: TRBJ2-2
D gene: TRBD2
CDR3 protein: CASSLRWGGLNTGELFF
CDR3 DNA: TGTGCCAGCAGCTTACGGTGGGGAGGGCTGAACACCGGGGAGCTGTTTTTT

V gene: TRBV7-8
clone size: few
J gene: TRBJ2-1
D gene: -
CDR3 protein: CASSPPGGDEQFF
CDR3 DNA: TGTGCCAGCAGCCCACCCGGAGGAGATGAGCAGTTCTTC